A single sample gave rise to the 29 T cell receptor beta chains below, sequenced in a study of early stage breast cancer tumors. Sequencing used immunoSEQ multiplex PCR; TCRdb keeps in-frame clones, though not all of them. Of more than 65,000 clones in the sample, less than 90% were seen once. The sample was blood. Receptors were obtained from a middle-aged person with breast cancer.

The chain links TRBV11-2 to TRBJ2-7; 7 nucleotides line up with TRBD1. The CDR3 loop spans 13 amino acids. Germline CDR1 reads SGHAT; CDR2 reads FQNNGV. The V segment lost 5 bases and the J segment 7 bases; nucleotides outside the gene matches: 8. CDR3 nucleotide sequence: TGTGCCAGCAGCCCGGGACAGTCTTTGGAGCAGTACTTC. Residues: CASSPGQSLEQYF. The full variable domain, in which reference TRBV11-2 and TRBJ2-7 provide the parts outside the CDR3, is EAGVAQSPRYKIIEKRQSVAFWCNPISGHATLYWYQQILGQGPKLLIQFQNNGVVDDSQLPKDRFSAERLKGVDSTLKIQPAKLEDSAVYLCASSPGQSLEQYFGPGTRLTVT.

This sequence joins TRBV7-9 and TRBJ1-1, with a possible D match to TRBD1 (5 bases). Per germline, CDR1 SEHNR and CDR2 FQNEAQ (reference sequence). V was clipped by 5 bases and J by 1 base, with 14 bases between them. The CDR3 totals 15 residues. CDR3 in DNA: TGTGCCAGCAGCCATCGGGACGGTAGGAACACTGAAGCTTTCTTT. This gives the protein CASSHRDGRNTEAFF.

The chain uses TRBV7-8 and TRBJ2-5, with TRBD2 identical over 7 bases. This CDR3 is built from 15 residues. Germline lookup yields CDR1 SGHVS and CDR2 FQNEAQ. V was pared by 4 bases and J by 3 bases, with 8 bases of the junction left unmatched. The CDR3 nucleotides are TGTGCCAGCAGCTCCCTGACTGGACTAGAAGAGACCCAGTACTTC. It encodes CASSSLTGLEETQYF.

This chain joins TRBV19 and TRBJ2-2, with 9 positions matching TRBD1. Germline-derived CDR1 and CDR2 are LNHDA and SQIVND (reference sequence). V shed 6 bases, J shed 7 bases, and the junction held 9 bases outside the gene matches. The length of the CDR3 is 15 residues. This CDR3 is CASSRTGAQVGELFF. CDR3 DNA: TGTGCCAGTAGCAGGACAGGGGCCCAAGTCGGGGAGCTGTTTTTT.

This chain uses TRBV11-2 with TRBJ2-5; D may be TRBD1 or TRBD2 (5 bases each). CDR1 is SGHAT, CDR2 FQNNGV, per germline. V lost 5 bases, J lost 2 bases, and 15 bases lay in between. CDR3 length: 15 residues. DNA of the CDR3: TGTGCCAGCAGCCATGAGGGTCACAGGCAAGAGACCCAGTACTTC. Protein: CASSHEGHRQETQYF.

The table lists this clone with a count of one. The chain combines TRBV11-2 with TRBJ2-7, with 10 bases matching TRBD1. This CDR3 has 17 residues. Germline lookup yields CDR1 SGHAT and CDR2 FQNNGV. J was trimmed by 2 bases and V by 0 bases; bases with no gene match: 7. The CDR3 DNA is TGTGCCAGCAGCTTAGATCAGGAGACAGGGGGCCCCTACGAGCAGTACTTC. Protein product: CASSLDQETGGPYEQYF.

This clone was seen more than once but under ten times. The chain has TRBV5-8 and TRBJ1-1, with TRBD1 matching 8 bases. With 4 bases clipped from V and 3 bases from J, the junction kept 2 bases outside the gene matches. This CDR3 comprises 13 residues. Germline-derived CDR1 and CDR2 are SGHTS and YDEGEE. The CDR3 DNA reads as TGTGCCAGCAGCGCGGACAGGGACACTGAAGCTTTCTTT. It yields the protein CASSADRDTEAFF.

The V and J genes are TRBV28 and TRBJ1-1, with D possibly TRBD1 on 5 matching bases. Germline V gene data show CDR1 as MDHEN and CDR2 as SYDVKM. V lost 7 bases to trimming and J lost 7 bases, with 16 bases between them. This CDR3 region has 13 residues. The CDR3 bases are TGTGCCAGCACCTGGACAAGCAGCCTTGAAGCTTTCTTT. This gives the protein CASTWTSSLEAFF.

The chain couples TRBV5-6 to TRBJ2-1, with TRBD2 as a possible D gene (6 bases). V lost 0 bases and J 5 bases, leaving 9 bases between the germline ends. The germline V gene encodes CDR1 SGHDT and CDR2 YYEEEE. The CDR3 runs to 14 residues. The CDR3 loop reads CASSLGRRDNEQFF. CDR3 sequence (DNA): TGTGCCAGCAGCTTGGGTAGGAGGGACAATGAGCAGTTCTTC.

V is TRBV28 and J is TRBJ2-5; TRBD1 aligns across 8 bases. The CDR3 sequence is 15 residues long. Per germline, CDR1 MDHEN and CDR2 SYDVKM. Trimming took 6 bases from V and 2 from J; bases not matched to a gene: 8. CDR3 region: CASRPPGTGQETQYF. CDR3 nucleotide sequence: TGTGCCAGCAGACCTCCCGGGACAGGTCAAGAGACCCAGTACTTC.

V usage is TRBV30 and J usage is TRBJ1-3; 10 nucleotides match TRBD1. V lost 6 bases, J lost 3 bases, and 8 bases stayed unmatched. Per germline, CDR1 GTSNPN and CDR2 SVGIG (reference sequence). This CDR3 contains 15 residues. The CDR3: CACRPGQGLGNTIYF. The CDR3 nucleotides read TGTGCCTGCCGACCGGGACAGGGGCTTGGAAACACCATATATTTT.

On this clone: Sequence at one end of the junction differs from germline and may be a read error. CDR3 sequence (DNA): TGTGCCAGCAGCTTCGCCGGGACTAGTAAGAACTTC. Protein product: CASSFAGTSKNF. V and J are TRBV7-2 and TRBJ2-7; TRBD2 agrees at 8 bases. In germline, CDR1 is SGHTA, CDR2 FQGNSA. The length of the CDR3 is 12 residues.

This sequence joins TRBV5-5 and TRBJ2-5; 8 bases are shared with TRBD1. The CDR3 sequence is 15 residues long. Germline V gene sequence: CDR1 SGHKS, CDR2 YYEKEE (reference sequence). The ends lost 2 bases at V and 2 bases at J; junction bases unmatched: 5. As DNA, the CDR3 is TGTGCCAGCAGCTTTCGGACAGGGAGACAAGAGACCCAGTACTTC. It yields the protein CASSFRTGRQETQYF.

This chain joins TRBV30 and TRBJ2-7; D possibly corresponds to TRBD1 (5 bases). Germline V gene data show CDR1 as GTSNPN and CDR2 as SVGIG (reference sequence). The germline V and J ends were trimmed by 5 bases and 4 bases, with 9 bases remaining between them. This CDR3 contains 11 residues. CDR3 DNA sequence: TGTGCCTGGGGCAGGGATTACGAGCAGTACTTC. As protein: CAWGRDYEQYF.

V gene TRBV6-5 combines with J gene TRBJ1-2, with D possibly matching TRBD1 (5 bases). Trimming pared 5 bases from V and 2 bases from J, leaving 6 bases between. From germline, CDR1 is MNHEY and CDR2 SVGAGI. The CDR3 extends over 12 amino acids. CDR3 bases: TGTGCCAGCAGTCGACAGAACTATGGCTACACCTTC. Its translation is CASSRQNYGYTF.

The chain carries TRBV1 and TRBJ2-1. TRBV1 is a pseudogene segment. The CDR3 totals 16 residues. CDR3 residues: CTSSPKGEVAHNEQFF. Here the CDR3 DNA reads TGCACCAGCAGCCCCAAGGGGGAGGTCGCACACAATGAGCAGTTCTTC.

This clone was counted between two and nine times. The chain joins TRBV30 to TRBJ2-7; the match to TRBD2 covers 9 bases. V lost 2 bases and J lost 7; bases outside the gene matches: 9. The germline V gene encodes CDR1 GTSNPN and CDR2 SVGIG (reference sequence). This CDR3 region has 14 residues. The CDR3 is CAWSPGTSLAEQYF. The CDR3 region has the DNA TGTGCCTGGAGTCCCGGGACTAGCCTCGCGGAGCAGTACTTC.

The V gene is TRBV7-9, the J gene TRBJ2-5; a weak D match, TRBD1 (6 bases). V lost 5 bases and J 1 base, leaving 17 bases between the germline ends. CDR1 and CDR2 (germline): SEHNR, FQNEAQ (reference sequence). The CDR3 covers 16 residues. CDR3 sequence: CASSKGVAFSQETQYF. The CDR3 DNA sequence: TGTGCCAGCAGCAAGGGGGTAGCGTTCTCCCAAGAGACCCAGTACTTC.

The chain employs TRBV19 and TRBJ1-2; D unclear. Trimming stripped 4 bases from V and 8 bases from J, with 14 bases between. Germline values: CDR1 LNHDA, CDR2 SQIVND (reference sequence). The CDR3 runs 13 residues. The CDR3 DNA reads TGTGCCAGTAGTACGGGTCGGTACGAGGGCTACACCTTC. Encoded protein: CASSTGRYEGYTF.

J is TRBJ1-4 and V is TRBV2; D is undetermined. Germline CDR1 and CDR2: SNHLY and FYNNEI. V lost 6 bases and J 7 bases, leaving 6 bases between the germline ends. The CDR3 covers 11 residues. The CDR3 loop is CASRLSEKLFF. In DNA, the CDR3 is TGTGCCAGCAGGTTAAGTGAAAAACTGTTTTTT.

The chain couples TRBV5-4 to TRBJ2-5, with TRBD1 as a possible D gene (5 bases). This CDR3 region has 19 residues. CDR1 is SGHNT, CDR2 YYREEE, per germline (reference sequence). Trimming removed 0 bases from V and 0 bases from J, with 21 bases in between. CDR3 sequence: CASSLDRTLSGRYQETQYF. CDR3 DNA: TGTGCCAGCAGCTTGGATCGTACTTTGTCAGGGCGGTACCAAGAGACCCAGTACTTC.

The chain recombines TRBV10-1 with TRBJ2-7; 10 positions match TRBD1. Trimming cost V 3 bases and J 5 bases; bases outside gene matches: 7. From germline, CDR1 is WNHNN and CDR2 SYGVQD (reference sequence). The CDR3 has 15 residues. Here the CDR3 reads CASSDPGTGVDEQYF. The DNA of the CDR3 is TGCGCCAGCAGTGACCCCGGGACAGGGGTAGACGAGCAGTACTTC.

With respect to this clone: The identical CDR3 is also encoded by other nucleotide sequences in the sample. This chain connects TRBV2 to TRBJ2-7; D remains ambiguous. The CDR3 runs 10 residues. Trimming removed 6 bases from V and 4 bases from J, with 4 bases in between. Germline CDR1 reads SNHLY; CDR2 reads FYNNEI. The CDR3 sequence: CASRGYEQYF. The CDR3 region has the DNA TGTGCCAGCAGGGGTTACGAGCAGTACTTC.

The chain uses TRBV19 and TRBJ2-3; D possibly corresponds to TRBD2 (6 bases). Germline values: CDR1 LNHDA, CDR2 SQIVND (reference sequence). V lost 6 bases and J lost 4, with 17 bases in between. The CDR3 has 15 residues. CDR3 bases: TGTGCCAGTAGGCCCTGGGGCGGGGCAGCAGATACGCAGTATTTT. This encodes CASRPWGGAADTQYF.

This sequence joins TRBV6-1 and TRBJ2-1; perhaps D is TRBD1 or TRBD2 (6 bases each). Trimming stripped 4 bases from V and 3 bases from J, with 13 bases between. Germline lookup yields CDR1 MNHNS and CDR2 SASEGT. The CDR3 covers 15 residues. The CDR3 nucleotides read TGTGCCAGCAGTGGGGGGGCTTCCCTCTACAATGAGCAGTTCTTC. Amino acid sequence: CASSGGASLYNEQFF.

This clone has only one observation. V gene TRBV7-2 combines with J gene TRBJ2-2; D might be TRBD2 (6 bases). The V and J ends lost 5 bases and 1 base respectively, with 14 bases between them. Germline lookup yields CDR1 SGHTA and CDR2 FQGNSA. The length of the CDR3 is 16 residues. CDR3 amino acids: CASSRRAGGNTGELFF. CDR3 bases: TGTGCCAGCAGCCGCAGGGCCGGGGGGAACACCGGGGAGCTGTTTTTT.

The chain has TRBV4-1 and TRBJ2-4; D not resolved. The CDR3 spans 14 residues. Trimming stripped 2 bases from V and 0 bases from J, with 5 bases between. CDR1 and CDR2 from the germline V gene are MGHRA and YSYEKL. The CDR3 here is CASSQPIAKNIQYF. CDR3 DNA sequence: TGCGCCAGCAGCCAACCCATAGCCAAAAACATTCAGTACTTC.

The chain recombines TRBV27 with TRBJ2-1; 7 bases match TRBD1. The CDR3 contains 17 residues. After removal of 10 bases from V and 2 bases from J, the junction contained 17 bases not matched to a gene. CDR1 is MNHEY, CDR2 SMNVEV, per germline (reference sequence). For the CDR3, the DNA is TGTGCCACCGACGAAGGGGGCCCTTCGACTGCCTACAATGAGCAGTTCTTC. This gives the protein CATDEGGPSTAYNEQFF.

The sample holds one count of this clone. The chain has TRBV28 and TRBJ2-1; TRBD1 aligns across 7 bases. V gave up 6 bases and J gave up 2 bases; unmatched junction bases: 4. The CDR3 length is 14 residues. CDR1 and CDR2 (germline): MDHEN, SYDVKM. CDR3 loop: CASRIQGTYNEQFF. The CDR3 bases are TGTGCCAGCAGGATACAGGGGACCTACAATGAGCAGTTCTTC. The variable domain in full, completed from reference TRBV28 and TRBJ2-1, reads DVKVTQSSRYLVKRTGEKVFLECVQDMDHENMFWYRQDPGLGLRLIYFSYDVKMKEKGDIPEGYSVSREKKERFSLILESASTNQTSMYLCASRIQGTYNEQFFGPGTRLTVL.